This T cell receptor beta chain is from a study of response to subunit inactivated influenza vaccine (dated by TCRdb to the late 2010s). About the investigation overall: The study used deep quantitative T cell receptor repertoire profiling to track responses to a trivalent subunit inactivated influenza vaccine. What the authors observed across the whole study: It was suggested by the authors that each seasonal influenza vaccination may recruit only a limited number of new T cells.

Only a few counts were recorded for this clonotype. The clone's antigen remains unknown. No base-level quality is on record; no much larger clone is a single base apart. After removal of 6 bases from V and 8 bases from J, the junction retains 6 bases not matched to a gene. There are 13 amino acids in the CDR3, from cysteine to phenylalanine inclusive. The kept DNA is CDR3 alone, 39 bases in frame from the first base. Libraries were prepared through RT-PCR. The instrument given in TCRdb is Illumina HiSeq 2500. TCRdb applied fastp at Q25 and MiXCR to the public reads, then kept only in-frame beta chains. CDR3 protein sequences are deduplicated, and each keeps its most common genes and DNA. The sample table lists about 300,000 distinct CDR3 sequences, approximately 23% of them with a count of one. Of the sample, about a tenth is held by the ten largest clones.

Sequencing was performed on PBMCs from blood, taken about 20 months after vaccination. Recombination linked TRBV12-3 or TRBV12-4 to TRBJ2-4, with 8 bases matching TRBD2. This clonotype was obtained from a man aged 50 to 75 who received an inactivated influenza vaccine. Donor details come from another sample of the same person, matched by shared clones. Read as DNA, the sequence is TGTGCCAGCAGCGCCGGGAGGGCGGACATTCAGTACTTC. The resulting protein is CASSAGRADIQYF.